Below are 23 T cell receptor beta chains sequenced from a single sample in a study of CD8 T cells in Susac syndrome (dated by TCRdb to between 2018 and 2021). The library was produced with the immunoSEQ multiplex PCR assay. RNA was extracted using the RNeasy kit, and about 0.45 to 1 ug of the RNA was reverse transcribed with random hexamers. The raw public reads went through TCRdb reprocessing: fastp at Q25, MiXCR clone calling, in-frame beta chains kept. Each entry merges the rows of one CDR3 protein and shows their most common DNA and genes. Present in this sample are under 200,000 distinct CDR3 sequences, roughly 94% of which were seen just once. The top ten clonotypes cover about 0.15% of the sample. The sequencing input was CD8+ T cells from PBMCs. The receptor set was obtained from a human donor with Susac syndrome.

J is TRBJ2-3 and V is TRBV7-8; TRBD2 aligns across 8 bases. The germline gives CDR1 SGHVS, CDR2 FQNEAQ. V gave up 4 bases and J gave up 2 bases; unmatched junction bases: 5. The CDR3 length is 15 residues. The CDR3 bases are TGTGCCAGCAGCTCGAGCGGGAGTGACACAGATACGCAGTATTTT. Translation gives CASSSSGSDTDTQYF. Looking up the rest from reference TRBV7-8 and TRBJ2-3 gives the full variable domain: GAGVSQSPRYKVAKRGQDVALRCDPISGHVSLFWYQQALGQGPEFLTYFQNEAQLDKSGLPSDRFFAERPEGSVSTLKIQRTQQEDSAVYLCASSSSGSDTDTQYFGPGTRLTVL.

The V call is TRBV5-6, the J call TRBJ2-2, with 10 bases lining up with TRBD1. CDR1 and CDR2 from the germline V gene are SGHDT and YYEEEE. The CDR3 sequence is 14 residues long. Trimming at V came to 4 bases and at J to 6 bases, leaving 3 bases not matched to a gene. The CDR3: CASSVGTGAGELFF. The CDR3 nucleotides read TGTGCCAGCAGCGTTGGGACAGGGGCCGGGGAGCTGTTTTTT.

V gene TRBV2 combines with J gene TRBJ2-3; tentatively, D is TRBD1 or TRBD2 (6 bases each). The length of the CDR3 is 13 residues. Trimming pared 8 bases from V and 0 bases from J, leaving 9 bases between. The germline CDR1 and CDR2 sequences are SNHLY and FYNNEI. The CDR3 DNA sequence: TGTGCCAGCCAGGGGACTAGCACAGATACGCAGTATTTT. Its protein is CASQGTSTDTQYF.

V is TRBV30 and J is TRBJ2-3; the D is unclear. The germline gives CDR1 GTSNPN, CDR2 SVGIG (reference sequence). V was shortened by 1 base and J by 1 base, with 6 bases between the two germline ends. The CDR3 is made up of 13 amino acids. CDR3 DNA: TGTGCCTGGAGTGACTCGGGCACAGATACGCAGTATTTT. Residues: CAWSDSGTDTQYF. Full variable domain (outside the CDR3, taken from reference TRBV30 and TRBJ2-3): SQTIHQWPATLVQPVGSPLSLECTVEGTSNPNLYWYRQAAGRGLQLLFYSVGIGQISSEVPQNLSASRPQDRQFILSSKKLLLSDSGFYLCAWSDSGTDTQYFGPGTRLTVL.

The chain combines TRBV3-1 with TRBJ2-6; D may be TRBD1 (5 bases). The CDR3 is made up of 19 amino acids. Looked up from germline, CDR1 is LGHDT and CDR2 is YNNKEL (reference sequence). The ends were cut back, 0 bases at V and 0 bases at J, with 15 bases in the middle. CDR3 protein: CASSQEQGLLSSGANVLTF. The CDR3 nucleotides are TGTGCCAGCAGCCAAGAGCAGGGCCTACTAAGCTCTGGGGCCAACGTCCTGACTTTC.

V gene TRBV9 combines with J gene TRBJ1-2; tentatively, D is TRBD1 (5 bases). Germline CDR1 SGDLS, CDR2 YYNGEE. V dropped 3 bases and J dropped 6 bases, with 9 bases sitting between them. The CDR3 consists of 12 residues. DNA of the CDR3: TGTGCCAGCAGCGCGGGGGGGGATGGCTACACCTTC. It specifies CASSAGGDGYTF.

The rearrangement links TRBV6-5 to TRBJ2-2; TRBD2 matches 8 bases. CDR3 length equals 18 residues. The junction had 8 bases not matched to a gene; V was cut back by 0 bases and J by 2 bases. CDR1 and CDR2 from the germline V gene are MNHEY and SVGAGI. The CDR3 loop is CASSYSSSLAVNTGELFF. DNA of the CDR3: TGTGCCAGCAGTTACTCGAGTTCACTAGCGGTTAACACCGGGGAGCTGTTTTTT.

The V call is TRBV3-1, the J call TRBJ2-5; D gene unclear. This CDR3 comprises 17 residues. Germline CDR1 is LGHDT and CDR2 is YNNKEL (reference sequence). V lost 2 bases to trimming and J lost 3 bases, with 19 bases between them. This chain's CDR3 is CASSQKRHPREKETQYF. The CDR3 DNA follows: TGTGCCAGCAGCCAAAAAAGACATCCTAGAGAGAAAGAGACCCAGTACTTC.

The rearrangement uses TRBV20-1 and TRBJ1-4, with unresolved D. The V gene's germline CDR1 is DFQATT and CDR2 SNEGSKA (reference sequence). Deletions cut 5 bases from V and 0 bases from J, with 10 bases between. This CDR3 comprises 14 residues. The CDR3 here is CSAPAGATNEKLFF. The DNA for the CDR3 is TGCAGTGCTCCAGCTGGAGCAACTAATGAAAAACTGTTTTTT.

V gene TRBV7-3 combines with J gene TRBJ2-1, with 7 bases fitting TRBD1. The CDR3 totals 15 residues. The germline CDR1 and CDR2 sequences are SGHTA and FQGTGA. V lost 0 bases, J lost 7 bases, and 6 bases stayed unmatched. DNA for the CDR3: TGTGCCAGCAGCTTAACACAGGGGCCTAGGAATGAGCAGTTCTTC. It yields the protein CASSLTQGPRNEQFF.

This chain connects TRBV27 to TRBJ1-4; D may be TRBD1 (5 bases). Germline CDR1 and CDR2: MNHEY and SMNVEV (reference sequence). Trimming cost V 2 bases and J 0 bases, with 13 bases left between them. CDR3 length: 17 amino acids. CDR3 DNA sequence: TGTGCCAGCAGTTTACTTTCGGGGGAACCAACTAATGAAAAACTGTTTTTT. Residues: CASSLLSGEPTNEKLFF. Drawing the rest from reference TRBV27 and TRBJ1-4, the complete variable domain is EAQVTQNPRYLITVTGKKLTVTCSQNMNHEYMSWYRQDPGLGLRQIYYSMNVEVTDKGDVPEGYKVSRKEKRNFPLILESPSPNQTSLYFCASSLLSGEPTNEKLFFGSGTQLSVL.

This chain links TRBV5-1 with TRBJ2-2; D unclear. The CDR3 has 14 amino acids. The germline CDR1 and CDR2 sequences are SGHRS and YFSETQ. Trimming shortened V by 0 bases and J by 6 bases, and 9 bases separated the two germline ends. In DNA form, the CDR3 reads TGCGCCAGCAGCTTGGGGGATTTTGCCGGGGAGCTGTTTTTT. The encoded protein is CASSLGDFAGELFF.

The rearrangement uses TRBV19 and TRBJ2-7, with TRBD2 as a possible D gene (5 bases). Germline lookup yields CDR1 LNHDA and CDR2 SQIVND (reference sequence). V was clipped by 3 bases and J by 2 bases, with 11 bases between them. CDR3 length equals 14 residues. The CDR3 region is CASSIGGNTYEQYF. CDR3 nucleotides: TGTGCCAGTAGTATTGGAGGAAATACCTACGAGCAGTACTTC. Based on the CDR3 plus reference TRBV19 and TRBJ2-7, the full variable domain is DGGITQSPKYLFRKEGQNVTLSCEQNLNHDAMYWYRQDPGQGLRLIYYSQIVNDFQKGDIAEGYSVSREKKESFPLTVTSAQKNPTAFYLCASSIGGNTYEQYFGPGTRLTVT.

The J gene is TRBJ2-1, the V gene TRBV27; D not certain. This CDR3 is built from 11 residues. Germline V gives CDR1 MNHEY, CDR2 SMNVEV (reference sequence). V lost 4 bases and J 15 bases, leaving 13 bases between the germline ends. The CDR3 nucleotides are TGTGCCAGCAGTTCCCTGGGCTCACGGTTCTTC. Translation gives CASSSLGSRFF.

This chain joins TRBV27 and TRBJ1-4; possibly TRBD1 for D (5 bases). Trimming removed 7 bases at V and 10 bases at J, with 16 bases between. The germline V gene has CDR1 MNHEY and CDR2 SMNVEV (reference sequence). The CDR3 loop spans 13 amino acids. Written as DNA, the CDR3 is TGTGCCAGCAAGGCTGGACTGGGGGGAAAACTGTTTTTT. As protein: CASKAGLGGKLFF.

The rearrangement uses TRBV27 and TRBJ2-1, with 7 bases aligning to TRBD1. J was trimmed by 7 bases and V by 6 bases; bases with no gene match: 12. Germline V lookup: CDR1 MNHEY, CDR2 SMNVEV (reference sequence). The CDR3 spans 15 residues. The CDR3 loop reads CASSQDRVLRNEQFF. In nucleotides, the CDR3 is TGTGCCAGCAGCCAAGACAGGGTCCTTCGGAATGAGCAGTTCTTC.

The chain recombines TRBV28 with TRBJ1-3; D call uncertain. This CDR3 contains 13 residues. Trimming removed 3 bases from V and 0 bases from J, with 3 bases in between. From germline, CDR1 is MDHEN and CDR2 SYDVKM. Written as DNA, the CDR3 is TGTGCCAGCAGTTTCCGCTCTGGAAACACCATATATTTT. This sequence encodes CASSFRSGNTIYF. The complete variable domain, with remaining parts taken from reference TRBV28 and TRBJ1-3, reads DVKVTQSSRYLVKRTGEKVFLECVQDMDHENMFWYRQDPGLGLRLIYFSYDVKMKEKGDIPEGYSVSREKKERFSLILESASTNQTSMYLCASSFRSGNTIYFGEGSWLTVV.

The chain is built from TRBV7-6 and TRBJ1-1; D call uncertain. Trimming shortened V by 4 bases and J by 3 bases, and 9 bases separated the two germline ends. The length of the CDR3 is 13 residues. Germline V gene lookup returns CDR1 SGHVS and CDR2 FNYEAQ. DNA of the CDR3: TGTGCCAGCAGCTCCACCCGGGACACTGAAGCTTTCTTT. It specifies CASSSTRDTEAFF.

This chain uses TRBV7-9 with TRBJ1-6, with TRBD1 identical over 7 bases. Unmatched junction bases numbered 14, after V lost 2 bases and J lost 7 bases. Germline CDR1 reads SEHNR; CDR2 reads FQNEAQ (reference sequence). The CDR3 consists of 18 residues. CDR3 DNA: TGTGCCAGCAGCTTAATGGGAGGTTGGACAGGAGAGAATTCACCCCTCCACTTT. Its translation: CASSLMGGWTGENSPLHF. The variable domain in full, with the rest retrieved from reference TRBV7-9 and TRBJ1-6, is DTGVSQNPRHKITKRGQNVTFRCDPISEHNRLYWYRQTLGQGPEFLTYFQNEAQLEKSRLLSDRFSAERPKGSFSTLEIQRTEQGDSAMYLCASSLMGGWTGENSPLHFGNGTRLTVT.

The J gene is TRBJ2-3, the V gene TRBV29-1; D perhaps matches TRBD1 (5 bases). Looked up from germline, CDR1 is SQVTM and CDR2 is ANQGSEA. The V end lost 2 bases, the J end lost 6 bases, and 12 bases lay between the germline ends. The CDR3 has 13 amino acids. CDR3: CSVEWGNRDTQYF. The CDR3 DNA sequence: TGCAGCGTTGAATGGGGCAATAGGGATACGCAGTATTTT.

The chain uses TRBV10-3 and TRBJ2-1, with D perhaps matching TRBD1 (7 bases). Per germline, CDR1 ENHRY and CDR2 SYGVKD. The CDR3 sequence is 13 residues long. Trimming pared 6 bases from V and 6 bases from J, leaving 12 bases between. The CDR3 sequence: CAISPQGGNEQFF. Written as DNA, the CDR3 is TGTGCCATCAGCCCGCAGGGGGGCAATGAGCAGTTCTTC.

The chain uses TRBV25-1 and TRBJ2-1; D perhaps matches TRBD1 (5 bases). Germline values: CDR1 MGHDK, CDR2 SYGVNS. This CDR3 region has 14 residues. Trimming stripped 4 bases from V and 4 bases from J, with 11 bases between. In DNA, the CDR3 is TGTGCCAGCAGTGCTGGGGCCCCTTACAATGAGCAGTTCTTC. It specifies CASSAGAPYNEQFF. Variable domain in full (rest from reference TRBV25-1 and TRBJ2-1): EADIYQTPRYLVIGTGKKITLECSQTMGHDKMYWYQQDPGMELHLIHYSYGVNSTEKGDLSSESTVSRIRTEHFPLTLESARPSHTSQYLCASSAGAPYNEQFFGPGTRLTVL.

The chain is built from TRBV5-4 and TRBJ2-2; TRBD1 matches 7 bases. The junction had 4 bases not matched to a gene; V was cut back by 3 bases and J by 2 bases. The CDR3 is made up of 15 amino acids. Germline V gene data show CDR1 as SGHNT and CDR2 as YYREEE (reference sequence). The CDR3 here is CASSSDRDNTGELFF. The CDR3 nucleotides read TGTGCCAGCAGCTCCGACAGGGATAACACCGGGGAGCTGTTTTTT.